This entry lists 3 T cell receptor beta chains sequenced from one sample in a study of T cells in Graves' hyperthyroidism and ophthalmopathy. RNA transcripts were the template for amplifying TCR beta CDR3 regions. The TCR CDR3 was amplified in a first-round RT-PCR using the HTBI primer set. TCRdb independently ran MiXCR on the multiplex PCR reads; one entry per CDR3 protein. Of 700,000 to 850,000 distinct CDR3 sequences listed, roughly a third are singletons. Sequencing was performed on blood. These receptors came from a woman between 35 and 50 years old with Graves' hyperthyroidism.

The CDR3 bases are TGTGCCAGCTACGGACAGAGCACTGAAGCTTTCTTT. Protein sequence: CASYGQSTEAFF. The chain employs TRBV12-3 or TRBV12-4 and TRBJ1-1, with D perhaps matching TRBD1 (6 bases). This CDR3 has 12 residues. The V and J ends lost 8 bases and 4 bases respectively, with 11 bases between them.

Many counts were recorded for this clonotype. This chain joins TRBV19 and TRBJ2-6; tentative D call: TRBD2 (5 bases). Germline V gene sequence: CDR1 LNHDA, CDR2 SQIVND (reference sequence). The CDR3 contains 14 residues. Trimming shortened V by 7 bases and J by 2 bases, and 9 bases separated the two germline ends. In nucleotides, the CDR3 is TGTGCCAGTACTACTAGGGCTGGGGCCAACGTCCTGACTTTC. As protein: CASTTRAGANVLTF.

V gene TRBV9 combines with J gene TRBJ1-6; 9 bases line up with TRBD1. CDR3 size: 14 residues. Germline V gene lookup returns CDR1 SGDLS and CDR2 YYNGEE. Unmatched junction bases numbered 6, after V lost 5 bases and J lost 9 bases. The CDR3 spells CASSEPGQGSPLHF. The CDR3 DNA reads TGTGCCAGCAGTGAACCGGGACAGGGTTCACCCCTCCACTTT.